Listed here is a single T cell receptor beta chain. Its cognate antigen is unknown. This CDR3 has 18 residues. Germline CDR1 MNHEY, CDR2 SVGEGT. The ends lost 8 bases at V and 4 bases at J; junction bases unmatched: 21. This specimen comes from a study of T-cell memory formation after mild COVID-19. General observations from the study: Whereas later expanders leaned CD4+, clones contracting day 15 to 85 showed a balanced CD4/CD8 makeup.

A single record per CDR3 protein comes from TCRdb applying MiXCR to the 5' RACE reads. Of about 350,000 distinct CDR3 sequences in the sample, 25% to 30% were seen once. The rearrangement uses TRBV6-2 or TRBV6-3 and TRBJ2-3; 7 bases fit TRBD2. The sequenced sample was PBMCs or a T cell subset sorted from them (not recorded which). This sequence originates from an adult woman who had mild COVID-19 (a few samples of this study predate the infection). Cell type and time point are not known. CDR3 coding DNA: TGTGCCAGCTCTTATCGTTTCGGCGGGGGATATGGTTCAGATACGCAGTATTTT. Translating gives CASSYRFGGGYGSDTQYF.